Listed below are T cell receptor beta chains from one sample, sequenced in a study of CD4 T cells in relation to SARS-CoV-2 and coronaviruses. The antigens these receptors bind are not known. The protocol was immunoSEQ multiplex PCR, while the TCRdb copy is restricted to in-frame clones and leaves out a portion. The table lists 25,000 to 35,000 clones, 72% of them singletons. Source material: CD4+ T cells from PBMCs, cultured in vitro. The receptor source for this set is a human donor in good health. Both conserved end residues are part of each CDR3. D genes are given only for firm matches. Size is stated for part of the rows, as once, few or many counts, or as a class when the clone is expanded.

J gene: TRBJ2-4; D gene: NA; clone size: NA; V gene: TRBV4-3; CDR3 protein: CASSQVWRGGKNIQYF; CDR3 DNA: TGCGCCAGCAGCCAAGTCTGGCGGGGCGGCAAAAACATTCAGTACTTC
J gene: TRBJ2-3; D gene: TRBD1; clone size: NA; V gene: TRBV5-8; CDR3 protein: CASSRQGTDTQYF; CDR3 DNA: TGTGCCAGCAGCAGACAGGGGACAGATACGCAGTATTTT
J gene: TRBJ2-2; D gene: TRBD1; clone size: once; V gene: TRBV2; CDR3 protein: CASRAGQGRGTGELFF; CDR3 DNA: TGTGCCAGCAGAGCGGGACAGGGACGAGGCACCGGGGAGCTGTTTTTT
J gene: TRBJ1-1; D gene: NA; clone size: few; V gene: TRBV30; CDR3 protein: CAWRDLNTEAFF; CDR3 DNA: TGTGCCTGGAGGGACCTAAACACTGAAGCTTTCTTT
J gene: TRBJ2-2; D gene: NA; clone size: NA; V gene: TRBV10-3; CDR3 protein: CAISESKQHANTGELFF; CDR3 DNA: TGTGCCATCAGTGAGTCGAAACAGCACGCGAACACCGGGGAGCTGTTTTTT
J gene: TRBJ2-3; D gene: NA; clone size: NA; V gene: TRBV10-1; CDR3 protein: CASSVLSTDTQYF; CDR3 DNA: TGCGCCAGCAGTGTACTTAGCACAGATACGCAGTATTTT
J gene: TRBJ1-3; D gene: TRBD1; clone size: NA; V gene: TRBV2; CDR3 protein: CASSESYRGASGNTIYF; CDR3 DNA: TGTGCCAGCAGTGAATCCTACAGGGGGGCTTCTGGAAACACCATATATTTT
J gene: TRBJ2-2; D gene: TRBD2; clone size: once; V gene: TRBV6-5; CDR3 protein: CASSYYQTSGSGELFF; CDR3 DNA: TGTGCCAGCAGTTACTATCAGACTAGCGGGAGTGGGGAGCTGTTTTTT
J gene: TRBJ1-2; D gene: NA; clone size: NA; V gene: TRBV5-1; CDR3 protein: CASSLDGQQVYGYTF; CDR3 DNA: TGCGCCAGCAGCTTGGATGGACAGCAAGTCTATGGCTACACCTTC
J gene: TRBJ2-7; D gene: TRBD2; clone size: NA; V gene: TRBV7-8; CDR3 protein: CASSFSSGGSSSYEQYF; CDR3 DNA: TGTGCCAGCAGCTTTAGTAGCGGGGGGTCGAGCTCCTACGAGCAGTACTTC
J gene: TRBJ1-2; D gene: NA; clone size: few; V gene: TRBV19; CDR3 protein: CASSARDYGYTF; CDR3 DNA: TGTGCCAGTAGCGCGCGGGATTATGGCTACACCTTC
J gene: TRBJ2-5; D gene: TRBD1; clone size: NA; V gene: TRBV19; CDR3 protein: CASSIGGNGQAYQETQYF; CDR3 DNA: TGTGCCAGTAGTATAGGTGGGAATGGACAGGCGTACCAAGAGACCCAGTACTTC
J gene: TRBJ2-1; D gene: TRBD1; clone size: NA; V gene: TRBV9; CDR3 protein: CASSAYSGTGVGNEQFF; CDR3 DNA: TGTGCCAGCAGCGCCTACTCCGGGACAGGGGTCGGGAATGAGCAGTTCTTC
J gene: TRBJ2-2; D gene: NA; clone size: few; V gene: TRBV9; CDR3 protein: CASSGAGELFF; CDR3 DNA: TGTGCCAGCAGCGGGGCCGGGGAGCTGTTTTTT
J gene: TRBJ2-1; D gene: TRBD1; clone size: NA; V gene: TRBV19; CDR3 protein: CASSPRTGPLDNEQFF; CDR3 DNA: TGTGCCAGTAGTCCGAGGACAGGCCCGTTAGACAATGAGCAGTTCTTC
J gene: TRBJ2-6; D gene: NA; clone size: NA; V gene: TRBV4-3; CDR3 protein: CASSQDSISGANVLTF; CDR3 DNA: TGCGCCAGCAGCCAAGATTCAATCTCTGGGGCCAACGTCCTGACTTTC
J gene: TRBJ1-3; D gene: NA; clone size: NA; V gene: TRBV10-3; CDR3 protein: CAISESTGDRGNTIYF; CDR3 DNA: TGTGCCATCAGTGAGTCGACGGGGGATAGAGGAAACACCATATATTTT
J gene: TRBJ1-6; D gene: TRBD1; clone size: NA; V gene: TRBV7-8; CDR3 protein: CASSSRRGGDSPLHF; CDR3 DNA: TGTGCCAGCAGCTCCCGAAGAGGGGGCGATTCACCCCTCCACTTT
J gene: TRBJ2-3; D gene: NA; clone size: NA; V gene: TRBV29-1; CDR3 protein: CSVRGSLDTQYF; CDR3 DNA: TGCAGCGTTAGGGGGAGCCTAGATACGCAGTATTTT
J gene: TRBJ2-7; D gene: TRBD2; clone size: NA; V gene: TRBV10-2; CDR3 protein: CASRQTSGGALANEQYF; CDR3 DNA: TGCGCCAGCAGACAGACTAGCGGGGGGGCCCTTGCGAACGAGCAGTACTTC
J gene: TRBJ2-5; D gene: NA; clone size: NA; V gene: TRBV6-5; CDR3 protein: CASSYSGLIAKETQYF; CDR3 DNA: TGTGCCAGCAGTTACTCGGGACTGATCGCTAAAGAGACCCAGTACTTC
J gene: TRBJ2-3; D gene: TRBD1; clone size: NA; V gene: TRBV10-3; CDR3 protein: CAISESTGVATQYF; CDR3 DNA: TGTGCCATCAGTGAGTCGACAGGGGTGGCTACGCAGTATTTT
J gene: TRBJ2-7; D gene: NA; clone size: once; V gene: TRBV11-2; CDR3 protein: CASSLAGNRAWGEQYF; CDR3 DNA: TGTGCCAGCAGCTTAGCAGGGAACAGGGCGTGGGGGGAGCAGTACTTC
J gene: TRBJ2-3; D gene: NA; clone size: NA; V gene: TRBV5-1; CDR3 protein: CASSPGGRGLWDTQYF; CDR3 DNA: TGCGCCAGCAGCCCGGGTGGGCGGGGGCTCTGGGATACGCAGTATTTT
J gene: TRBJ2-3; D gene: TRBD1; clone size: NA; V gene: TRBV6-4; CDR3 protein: CASSDHGQGSDTQYF; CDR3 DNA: TGTGCCAGCAGTGACCACGGACAGGGGTCAGATACGCAGTATTTT
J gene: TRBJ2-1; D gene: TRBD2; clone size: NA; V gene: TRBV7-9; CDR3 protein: CASSLGGTIPFF; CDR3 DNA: TGTGCCAGCAGCTTAGGGGGGACTATTCCGTTCTTC
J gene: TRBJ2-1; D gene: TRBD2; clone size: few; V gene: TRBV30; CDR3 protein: CAWSVSTSGNEQFF; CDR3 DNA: TGTGCCTGGAGTGTTTCCACTAGCGGCAATGAGCAGTTCTTC
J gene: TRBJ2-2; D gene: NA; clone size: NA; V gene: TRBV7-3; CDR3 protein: CASSSSPSAANTGELFF; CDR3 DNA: TGTGCCAGCAGCTCCAGCCCTAGCGCCGCGAACACCGGGGAGCTGTTTTTT
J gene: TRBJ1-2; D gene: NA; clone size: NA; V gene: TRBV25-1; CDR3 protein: CASSAAGPNYGYTF; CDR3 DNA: TGTGCCAGCAGTGCGGCAGGTCCCAACTATGGCTACACCTTC
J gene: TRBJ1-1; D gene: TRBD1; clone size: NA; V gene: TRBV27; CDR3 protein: CASSSPGGRGTEAFF; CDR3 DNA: TGTGCCAGCAGTTCCCCAGGGGGCAGAGGCACTGAAGCTTTCTTT
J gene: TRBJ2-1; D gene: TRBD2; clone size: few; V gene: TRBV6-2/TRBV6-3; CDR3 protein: CASSYPSGSGRDNEQFF; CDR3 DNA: TGTGCCAGCAGTTACCCCAGTGGTAGCGGGAGGGACAATGAGCAGTTCTTC
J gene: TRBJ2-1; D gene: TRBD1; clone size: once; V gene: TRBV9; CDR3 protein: CASSAGQGYNEQFF; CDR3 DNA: TGTGCCAGCAGCGCGGGACAGGGCTACAATGAGCAGTTCTTC